This T cell receptor (beta chain) is drawn from a study of regulatory T cells in long-lasting Graves disease. In its sample, this clonotype was seen a few times. The antigen is undetermined. This CDR3 contains 19 residues. Trimming removed 1 base at V and 0 bases at J, with 16 bases between. Looked up from germline, CDR1 is SEHNR and CDR2 is FQNEAQ (reference sequence). The time point was: persistent/refractory GD, antithyroid drugs over 5 years with positive TRAb. PBMCs were the source of the RNA used for TCR sequencing. CDR3-region Arm-PCR and iRepertoire HTBI primers produced the TCR beta libraries. TCRdb called the multiplex PCR reads again in MiXCR, with one record for every CDR3 protein. The table records 450,000 or so distinct CDR3 sequences, roughly 20% of them present only once. Regarding the study as a whole: Favoring TRBV28, TRBJ1-2 and TRBJ2-5 was a feature seen in persistent disease. The study found lower TCR diversity in persistent Graves' patients than in newly diagnosed ones.

The clonotype comes from a female donor with Graves disease. This chain connects TRBV7-9 to TRBJ2-6; D may be TRBD1 (6 bases). Sequenced material: peripheral blood mononuclear cells (PBMCs), taken when the disease was refractory, from a patient treated with antithyroid drugs. The CDR3 DNA sequence: TGTGCCAGCAGCTTAGTCGACAGGTCCGTCTTCTCTGGGGCCAACGTCCTGACTTTC. This codes for CASSLVDRSVFSGANVLTF.